The 11 T cell receptor beta chains presented below share a single source sample, sequenced in a study of naive and memory T cell subsets. Alpha and beta constant region primers primed reverse transcription for blood and skin samples. Each CDR3 protein is one row after TCRdb ran MiXCR on the 5' RACE reads. The data show more than 20,000 distinct CDR3 sequences, approximately 20% seen once. RNA was extracted from under 3 ml of whole blood of healthy adults. The source of these receptors is a female donor in good health.

This clonotype occurred a few times. The junction departs from the called germline gene at one end, perhaps through a read error. The chain recombines TRBV7-3 with TRBJ2-2, with a tentative D call TRBD2 (6 bases). The germline V gene encodes CDR1 SGHTA and CDR2 FQGTGA. The CDR3 has 13 residues. CDR3 sequence reads: CASSLTSWEELFF. The CDR3 DNA is TGCGCCAGCAGCTTAACTAGCTGGGAGGAGCTGTTTTTT.

This clonotype has a handful of counts. This chain joins TRBV20-1 and TRBJ2-3, with 9 bases lining up with TRBD2. This CDR3 is 14 amino acids long. CDR1 is DFQATT, CDR2 SNEGSKA, per germline (reference sequence). J lost 1 base, V lost 5 bases, and 4 bases had no gene match. The CDR3 sequence: CSALTSGRTDTQYF. The CDR3 DNA sequence: TGCAGTGCTTTGACTAGCGGCCGCACAGATACGCAGTATTTT.

This clonotype was seen a handful of times. The chain has TRBV11-2 and TRBJ2-7; D gene uncertain. The germline CDR1 and CDR2 sequences are SGHAT and FQNNGV. The CDR3 is 12 amino acids. V was pared by 1 base and J by 9 bases, with 10 bases between. The CDR3 sequence: CASSLVRVGQYF. The CDR3 DNA follows: TGTGCCAGCAGCTTAGTCCGGGTCGGGCAGTACTTC.

This clonotype was counted at least ten times. The CDR3 sequence: CASSETGVSPLHF. The CDR3 DNA reads as TGTGCCAGCAGTGAGACAGGGGTTTCACCCCTCCACTTT. The chain has TRBV27 and TRBJ1-6; 8 nucleotides agree with TRBD1. Germline V lookup: CDR1 MNHEY, CDR2 SMNVEV (reference sequence). This CDR3 has 13 amino acids. The V and J ends lost 5 bases and 9 bases, in that order; junction bases with no gene match: 3.

The V call is TRBV10-3, the J call TRBJ1-1; D ambiguous. This CDR3 has 14 amino acids. Trimming removed 3 bases from V and 8 bases from J, with 16 bases in between. The germline V gene encodes CDR1 ENHRY and CDR2 SYGVKD. This CDR3 reads CAISEGPARLEAFF. CDR3 in DNA: TGTGCCATCAGTGAAGGACCCGCTAGACTCGAAGCTTTCTTT.

This clonotype was recorded at least ten times. The V and J genes are TRBV6-4 and TRBJ2-2; D not certain. The CDR3 spans 13 residues. Germline V gene lookup returns CDR1 MRHNA and CDR2 SNTAGT. Trimming removed 2 bases at V and 0 bases at J, with 1 base between. CDR3 DNA sequence: TGTGCCAGCAGTGACACGAACACCGGGGAGCTGTTTTTT. It encodes CASSDTNTGELFF.

This clonotype was seen repeatedly, ten times or more. This chain links TRBV30 with TRBJ2-3, with 9 bases fitting TRBD1. The CDR3 spans 16 residues. The V gene end was trimmed by 3 bases and the J gene end by 2 bases; junction bases not matched to a gene: 9. Germline V CDR1 and CDR2: GTSNPN, SVGIG (reference sequence). CDR3 DNA sequence: TGTGCCTGGAGCCTTTTCCGGGACAGGGACACAGATACGCAGTATTTT. Its translation: CAWSLFRDRDTDTQYF.

This clonotype was counted many times. The chain recombines TRBV11-1 with TRBJ2-7, with a tentative D call TRBD1 (6 bases). CDR1 and CDR2 (germline): SGHAT, FQDESV (reference sequence). The CDR3 is 15 residues long. Trimming stripped 5 bases from V and 0 bases from J, with 14 bases between. The CDR3 sequence is CASSRLDSISYEQYF. CDR3 bases: TGTGCCAGCAGCCGATTGGACAGCATCTCCTACGAGCAGTACTTC.

This clonotype was picked up many times. The J gene is TRBJ2-2, the V gene TRBV25-1; 7 nucleotides align to TRBD1. This CDR3 comprises 16 residues. Germline CDR1 and CDR2: MGHDK and SYGVNS. The ends lost 6 bases at V and 2 bases at J; junction bases unmatched: 9. The CDR3 loop reads CASRPLGQANTGELFF. The CDR3 bases are TGTGCCAGCAGGCCGCTCGGACAGGCCAACACCGGGGAGCTGTTTTTT.

This clonotype was seen at least ten times. The chain employs TRBV7-9 and TRBJ2-5; the match to TRBD2 covers 8 bases. Germline V gene sequence: CDR1 SEHNR, CDR2 FQNEAQ (reference sequence). Trimming cost V 5 bases and J 4 bases; bases outside gene matches: 9. The CDR3 covers 15 residues. CDR3 in amino acids: CASSLGVAGRETQYF. DNA for the CDR3: TGTGCCAGCAGCCTCGGGGTAGCGGGACGAGAGACCCAGTACTTC.

The chain is built from TRBV7-9 and TRBJ1-1; tentative D call: TRBD1 (5 bases). This CDR3 has 14 residues. Trimming took 7 bases from V and 0 from J, leaving 12 bases between them. Germline loops: CDR1 SEHNR, CDR2 FQNEAQ (reference sequence). The CDR3 region has the DNA TGTGCCAGCAATCCCGGGGGAATGAACACTGAAGCTTTCTTT. Translating it yields CASNPGGMNTEAFF.